The 20 T cell receptor beta chains reported below all come from one sample, sequenced in a study of CD8 T cells in ankylosing spondylitis. TCRdb reanalysed the 5' RACE reads using MiXCR and keeps one entry per CDR3 protein. Of fewer than 200,000 distinct CDR3 sequences listed, roughly 20% are singletons. The sample was blood, either unsorted or a sorted T cell fraction (not recorded which). The receptors come from a male donor aged 5-29 years with ankylosing spondylitis or in good health (not recorded which).

This clonotype was recorded at least ten times. The chain joins TRBV11-2 to TRBJ2-1, with TRBD1 matching over 7 bases. The CDR3 contains 14 residues. Unmatched junction bases numbered 1, after V lost 2 bases and J lost 3 bases. Per the germline V gene, CDR1 is SGHAT and CDR2 is FQNNGV. CDR3: CASSLRTGYNEQFF. CDR3 DNA sequence: TGTGCCAGCAGCTTACGGACAGGCTACAATGAGCAGTTCTTC.

The chain uses TRBV4-3 and TRBJ2-1; 11 bases agree with TRBD2. The CDR3 totals 16 residues. V lost 2 bases and J lost 6; bases outside the gene matches: 6. In germline, CDR1 is LGHNA, CDR2 YSLEER. CDR3 DNA: TGCGCCAGCAGCCAAACAGCTAGCGGGAGGCCCAATGAGCAGTTCTTC. The encoded protein is CASSQTASGRPNEQFF.

This clonotype has a count of ten or more. The rearrangement joins TRBV27 to TRBJ2-7, with D unresolved. Trimming cost V 10 bases and J 5 bases, with 12 bases left between them. The germline V gene has CDR1 MNHEY and CDR2 SMNVEV (reference sequence). The CDR3 contains 11 residues. The CDR3, as DNA: TGTGCCACTCTACAGAAGAACGAGCAGTACTTC. Translating it yields CATLQKNEQYF.

This chain joins TRBV6-4 and TRBJ2-2, with TRBD1 matching over 9 bases. V dropped 3 bases and J dropped 3; count of bases not matched to a gene: 2. Germline CDR1 MRHNA, CDR2 SNTAGT. CDR3 length: 15 residues. In DNA form, the CDR3 reads TGTGCCAGCAGTGAGACAGGGGGTTACACCGGGGAGCTGTTTTTT. Its protein product is CASSETGGYTGELFF.

The chain uses TRBV2 and TRBJ2-7; 8 bases align to TRBD1. J was trimmed by 5 bases and V by 7 bases; bases with no gene match: 7. Germline V gene data show CDR1 as SNHLY and CDR2 as FYNNEI. The length of the CDR3 is 13 residues. CDR3 sequence (DNA): TGTGCCAGCATGGAGACAGGGGTGCACGAGCAGTACGTC. It encodes CASMETGVHEQYV.

This clonotype was seen repeatedly, ten times or more. The chain employs TRBV29-1 and TRBJ2-4; D not certain. The CDR3 is 14 residues long. Trimming stripped 0 bases from V and 7 bases from J, with 13 bases between. CDR1 and CDR2 from the germline V gene are SQVTM and ANQGSEA. The CDR3 coding sequence is TGCAGCGTTGAAGATCTTAGGGATCCGAACATTCAGTACTTC. Its protein product is CSVEDLRDPNIQYF.

This clonotype occurred many times. The chain employs TRBV5-1 and TRBJ1-1, with D hard to call. The CDR3 sequence is 13 residues long. Deletions cut 0 bases from V and 4 bases from J, with 7 bases between. Germline loops: CDR1 SGHRS, CDR2 YFSETQ. The CDR3 reads CASSLGQITEAFF. CDR3 nucleotide sequence: TGCGCCAGCAGCTTGGGACAAATCACTGAAGCTTTCTTT.

This clonotype came up many times. The V gene is TRBV2, the J gene TRBJ2-7; D may be TRBD1 (6 bases). In germline, CDR1 is SNHLY, CDR2 FYNNEI. The length of the CDR3 is 11 residues. Trimming removed 4 bases at V and 9 bases at J, with 10 bases between. This CDR3 reads CASSAQGRQYV. DNA for the CDR3: TGTGCCAGCAGTGCCCAGGGGCGGCAGTACGTC.

This clonotype was seen ten or more times. The chain uses TRBV27 and TRBJ2-7; 10 positions agree with TRBD1. This CDR3 contains 15 residues. Looked up from germline, CDR1 is MNHEY and CDR2 is SMNVEV (reference sequence). V trimming: 2 bases; J trimming: 5 bases; junction bases outside the gene matches: 6. CDR3 nucleotide sequence: TGTGCCAGCAGTTTAAGGACAGGGGGTGTTGACGAGCAGTACTTC. Residues: CASSLRTGGVDEQYF.

This clonotype was recorded many times. The V gene is TRBV11-2, the J gene TRBJ2-3; 7 bases agree with TRBD1. Germline lookup yields CDR1 SGHAT and CDR2 FQNNGV. V shed 4 bases, J shed 5 bases, and the junction held 12 bases outside the gene matches. The CDR3 is made up of 16 amino acids. CDR3 loop: CASSYRQGRGQDTQYF. CDR3 coding DNA: TGTGCCAGCAGCTACCGACAGGGAAGGGGCCAAGATACGCAGTATTTT. Full variable domain (remainder filled in from reference TRBV11-2 and TRBJ2-3): EAGVAQSPRYKIIEKRQSVAFWCNPISGHATLYWYQQILGQGPKLLIQFQNNGVVDDSQLPKDRFSAERLKGVDSTLKIQPAKLEDSAVYLCASSYRQGRGQDTQYFGPGTRLTVL.

The table lists this clonotype with many counts. This sequence joins TRBV6-2 or TRBV6-3 and TRBJ2-5; D gene ambiguous. V shed 2 bases and J shed 5 bases, with 3 bases lying between them. Germline-derived CDR1 and CDR2 are MNHEY and SVGEGT. The CDR3 runs to 11 residues. The CDR3 region is CASSYAETQYF. CDR3 nucleotide sequence: TGTGCCAGCAGTTACGCGGAGACCCAGTACTTC.

This clonotype occurred many times. The CDR3 sequence: CASSPWWRPSNYGYTF. In nucleotides, the CDR3 is TGTGCCAGCAGCCCCTGGTGGAGGCCCTCTAACTATGGCTACACCTTC. The rearrangement links TRBV27 to TRBJ1-2, with D unresolved. Germline lookup yields CDR1 MNHEY and CDR2 SMNVEV (reference sequence). This CDR3 is 16 amino acids long. Trimming pared 6 bases from V and 0 bases from J, leaving 17 bases between.

The sample holds many counts of this clonotype. This chain links TRBV7-9 with TRBJ1-6; D remains unclear. From germline, CDR1 is SEHNR and CDR2 FQNEAQ (reference sequence). The V end lost 4 bases, the J end lost 4 bases, and 8 bases lay between the germline ends. CDR3 length: 14 amino acids. CDR3: CASSSPPYNSPLHF. CDR3 DNA sequence: TGTGCCAGCAGCTCCCCTCCTTATAATTCACCCCTCCACTTT. Based on the CDR3 plus reference TRBV7-9 and TRBJ1-6, the full variable domain is DTGVSQNPRHKITKRGQNVTFRCDPISEHNRLYWYRQTLGQGPEFLTYFQNEAQLEKSRLLSDRFSAERPKGSFSTLEIQRTEQGDSAMYLCASSSPPYNSPLHFGNGTRLTVT.

The gene calls are TRBV4-1 and TRBJ2-7; D is unresolved. V lost 3 bases and J 5 bases, leaving 14 bases between the germline ends. Germline CDR1 reads MGHRA; CDR2 reads YSYEKL. The CDR3 loop spans 14 amino acids. The CDR3 coding sequence is TGCGCCAGCAGCCAGGTGGCCATGGAAAACGAGCAGTACGTC. It codes for CASSQVAMENEQYV.

Points on this clonotype: It may be a read error: a sequence one base away is much more abundant. The V and J genes are TRBV3-1 and TRBJ2-3; 9 bases are a match to TRBD2. Germline V gene data show CDR1 as LGHDT and CDR2 as YNNKEL (reference sequence). Losses at the gene ends were 1 base for V and 1 base for J; bases not matched to a gene: 9. The CDR3 spans 18 residues. CDR3 nucleotide sequence: TGTGCCAGCAGCCAAGGTAGCCTTAGCGGGAGTGGCACAGATACGCAGTATTTT. This codes for CASSQGSLSGSGTDTQYF.

This clonotype was picked up many times. This sequence joins TRBV4-3 and TRBJ2-1; 8 bases are shared with TRBD2. The CDR3 totals 16 residues. Germline CDR1 is LGHNA and CDR2 is YSLEER. Germline trimming cut 0 bases from V and 5 bases from J; bases unmatched to any gene: 6. The CDR3 bases are TGCGCCAGCAGCCAAGATATAACTAGCGGTAACAATGAGCAGTTCTTC. This translates into CASSQDITSGNNEQFF.

This clonotype came up many times. The rearrangement uses TRBV5-1 and TRBJ2-5, with D unresolved. This CDR3 contains 12 residues. Trimming left V 5 bases short and J 0 bases short, with 5 bases between. Germline lookup yields CDR1 SGHRS and CDR2 YFSETQ. CDR3 region: CASREYQETQYF. CDR3 sequence (DNA): TGCGCCAGCAGGGAGTACCAAGAGACCCAGTACTTC. The whole variable domain, filled in from reference TRBV5-1 and TRBJ2-5, reads KAGVTQTPRYLIKTRGQQVTLSCSPISGHRSVSWYQQTPGQGLQFLFEYFSETQRNKGNFPGRFSGRQFSNSRSEMNVSTLELGDSALYLCASREYQETQYFGPGTRLLVL.

At least ten counts were recorded for this clonotype. The chain joins TRBV5-6 to TRBJ1-5, with a weak D call TRBD1 (6 bases). Germline loops: CDR1 SGHDT, CDR2 YYEEEE. CDR3 length: 14 amino acids. V was pared by 7 bases and J by 4 bases, with 15 bases between. The CDR3 coding sequence is TGTGCCAGCGAATCCAAAGGGGGGAATCAGCCCCAGCATTTT. This translates into CASESKGGNQPQHF.

This clonotype occurred many times. The V gene is TRBV29-1, the J gene TRBJ1-5; D call uncertain. Trimming stripped 6 bases from V and 3 bases from J, with 15 bases between. Germline CDR1 reads SQVTM; CDR2 reads ANQGSEA. The CDR3 length is 14 residues. The CDR3 is CSVETDGSNQPQHF. CDR3 DNA sequence: TGCAGCGTGGAAACGGACGGATCCAATCAGCCCCAGCATTTT.

This clonotype showed up many times. The chain recombines TRBV27 with TRBJ2-2, with D hard to call. Trimming took 6 bases from V and 6 from J, leaving 20 bases between them. The CDR3 is made up of 16 amino acids. The germline V gene has CDR1 MNHEY and CDR2 SMNVEV (reference sequence). The CDR3 DNA sequence: TGTGCCAGCAGACCTCTCCCGCTAAGCCTCCCCGGGGAGCTGTTTTTT. It yields the protein CASRPLPLSLPGELFF.